Listed here are 20 T cell receptor beta chains from one sample, sequenced in a study of shared clonotypes between healthy human individuals (dated by TCRdb to 2020 to 2021). The receptor library was made with the immunoSEQ multiplex PCR assay. As stored in TCRdb, this immuneACCESS dataset retains in-frame rearrangements with V and J assigned. A fraction of the clones does not appear; measured against another copy, unresolved V genes explain less than half of the discrepancy, and the remainder lacks a known reason. This sample comprises 2 million to 2.5 million clones, 90% to 95% of them detected only once. The ten largest clones capture around 1.7% of the sample. For the CD8 naive samples, CD45RO-negative cells were positively selected for CCR7, yielding a CD45RA+CCR7+ population from which TemRA cells were excluded. Sequencing was done on a sample of naive CD8+ T cells from PBMCs. The label giving this sample's cell subset or site can be read as: CD45RA+CCR7+. These receptors were taken from a young man in good health. Some clones in this sample may be carry-over from other donors' samples.

J is TRBJ2-2 and V is TRBV27; a possible D gene is TRBD1 (6 bases). CDR1 is MNHEY and CDR2 is SMNVEV in the germline V gene (reference sequence). Between the trimmed V and J ends, which lost 4 bases and 1 base, there was a span of 10 bases. The CDR3 has 15 residues. This CDR3 is CASSSRTVNTGELFF. The DNA for the CDR3 is TGTGCCAGCAGTTCGAGGACAGTGAACACCGGGGAGCTGTTTTTT.

The chain joins TRBV28 to TRBJ1-1; D is ambiguous. The V gene's germline CDR1 is MDHEN and CDR2 SYDVKM. The length of the CDR3 is 16 residues. V was pared by 3 bases and J by 2 bases, with 16 bases between. In nucleotides, the CDR3 is TGTGCCAGCAGTTTGAGATGGGGAAGAGAAAACACTGAAGCTTTCTTT. It specifies CASSLRWGRENTEAFF.

The chain is built from TRBV7-9 and TRBJ1-1; D is possibly TRBD1 (5 bases). The V end lost 5 bases, the J end lost 11 bases, and 12 bases lay between the germline ends. Germline V CDR1 and CDR2: SEHNR, FQNEAQ (reference sequence). The CDR3 runs 11 residues. This CDR3 reads CASSRGGEAFF. CDR3 in DNA: TGTGCCAGCAGCCGGGGGGGTGAGGCTTTCTTT.

This chain links TRBV7-9 with TRBJ2-7, with D unresolved. The length of the CDR3 is 15 residues. Germline lookup yields CDR1 SEHNR and CDR2 FQNEAQ (reference sequence). Trimming left V 1 base short and J 3 bases short, with 13 bases between. CDR3 region: CASSLVGPADYEQYF. DNA for the CDR3: TGTGCCAGCAGCTTAGTGGGTCCCGCTGACTACGAGCAGTACTTC.

The chain uses TRBV6-4 and TRBJ1-4; tentative D call: TRBD1 (6 bases). Trimming shortened V by 0 bases and J by 8 bases, and 13 bases separated the two germline ends. From germline, CDR1 is MRHNA and CDR2 SNTAGT. The length of the CDR3 is 15 residues. In DNA, the CDR3 is TGTGCCAGCAGTGACTCGAACAGGGCGGGCGAAAAACTGTTTTTT. This translates into CASSDSNRAGEKLFF.

As DNA, the CDR3 is TGTGCCAGTAGTGGAGGGTTTGAAGCTTTCTTT. Translated, it gives CASSGGFEAFF. The chain has TRBV19 and TRBJ1-1; D not certain. V gave up 5 bases and J gave up 7 bases, with 8 bases separating them. CDR1 and CDR2 from the germline V gene are LNHDA and SQIVND (reference sequence). The CDR3 covers 11 residues.

The chain joins TRBV5-1 to TRBJ1-1; D ambiguous. From germline, CDR1 is SGHRS and CDR2 YFSETQ. The CDR3 is 12 amino acids. V dropped 2 bases and J dropped 6 bases, with 8 bases sitting between them. CDR3 amino acids: CASSLDGSEAFF. The DNA for the CDR3 is TGCGCCAGCAGCTTAGACGGGTCTGAAGCTTTCTTT.

Notes on this clone: The same CDR3 also results from other DNA sequences found in this sample. This chain connects TRBV5-4 to TRBJ2-2, with TRBD2 matching over 12 bases. Germline-derived CDR1 and CDR2 are SGHNT and YYREEE (reference sequence). V trimming: 4 bases; J trimming: 4 bases; junction bases outside the gene matches: 2. The CDR3 consists of 15 residues. The CDR3 loop reads CASSLLAGGTGELFF. DNA for the CDR3: TGTGCCAGCAGCCTACTAGCGGGAGGCACCGGGGAGCTGTTTTTT.

The gene calls are TRBV5-5 and TRBJ1-2; D unresolved. The length of the CDR3 is 17 residues. Germline V gives CDR1 SGHKS, CDR2 YYEKEE (reference sequence). Trimming took 2 bases from V and 0 from J, leaving 17 bases between them. The CDR3 DNA reads TGTGCCAGCAGCTTCGCTGAGGCGCCAAGTACTAACTATGGCTACACCTTC. The encoded protein is CASSFAEAPSTNYGYTF.

The chain couples TRBV19 to TRBJ2-1; D ambiguous. This CDR3 is built from 13 residues. CDR1 is LNHDA, CDR2 SQIVND, per germline (reference sequence). The V and J ends lost 1 base and 10 bases respectively, with 11 bases between them. This chain's CDR3 is CASSIGRGVEQFF. The DNA of the CDR3 is TGTGCCAGTAGTATAGGGAGAGGTGTGGAGCAGTTCTTC. The full variable domain, rest sourced from reference TRBV19 and TRBJ2-1, is DGGITQSPKYLFRKEGQNVTLSCEQNLNHDAMYWYRQDPGQGLRLIYYSQIVNDFQKGDIAEGYSVSREKKESFPLTVTSAQKNPTAFYLCASSIGRGVEQFFGPGTRLTVL.

This chain connects TRBV14 to TRBJ1-4; D call uncertain. Between the trimmed V and J ends, which lost 3 bases and 3 bases, there was a span of 11 bases. The germline V gene has CDR1 SGHDN and CDR2 FVKESK. The CDR3 runs to 15 residues. The CDR3 DNA sequence: TGTGCCAGCAGCCACCTCAGGAAGGCTAATGAAAAACTGTTTTTT. This translates into CASSHLRKANEKLFF.

The chain links TRBV14 to TRBJ2-5; possible D gene TRBD1, 6 bases. The CDR3 covers 16 residues. The V end lost 4 bases, the J end lost 1 base, and 16 bases lay between the germline ends. Germline V gene lookup returns CDR1 SGHDN and CDR2 FVKESK. The CDR3 coding sequence is TGTGCCAGCAGCCCCTTCCTAATGGGGGCCCAAGAGACCCAGTACTTC. It translates to CASSPFLMGAQETQYF.

The chain has TRBV19 and TRBJ2-2; D ambiguous. V shed 4 bases and J shed 0 bases, with 12 bases lying between them. The CDR3 runs 16 residues. In germline, CDR1 is LNHDA, CDR2 SQIVND (reference sequence). The CDR3 sequence is CASSTQPQPNTGELFF. In DNA, the CDR3 is TGTGCCAGTAGTACGCAACCTCAACCGAACACCGGGGAGCTGTTTTTT.

A remark on this clone: Other DNA sequences in this sample translate to the same CDR3. V and J are TRBV27 and TRBJ2-7, with D maybe TRBD2 (5 bases). Germline loops: CDR1 MNHEY, CDR2 SMNVEV (reference sequence). V was clipped by 4 bases and J by 0 bases, with 7 bases between them. The CDR3 runs 13 residues. CDR3 in DNA: TGTGCCAGCAGTTCGGGGAGCTCCTACGAGCAGTACTTC. Translation gives CASSSGSSYEQYF.

The CDR3 DNA sequence: TGTGCCAGCAGCCCTAGCACTCATGAGCAGTTCTTC. Residues: CASSPSTHEQFF. The chain recombines TRBV7-9 with TRBJ2-1; tentatively, D is TRBD2 (5 bases). Trimming took 5 bases from V and 8 from J, leaving 10 bases between them. This CDR3 is built from 12 residues. Looked up from germline, CDR1 is SEHNR and CDR2 is FQNEAQ (reference sequence).

The chain uses TRBV13 and TRBJ2-5; D gene uncertain. Germline CDR1 is PRHDT and CDR2 is FYEKMQ (reference sequence). The CDR3 contains 15 residues. The ends were cut back, 0 bases at V and 4 bases at J, with 12 bases in the middle. This CDR3 is CASSLGIGPVETQYF. The CDR3, as DNA: TGTGCCAGCAGCTTAGGCATAGGGCCAGTAGAGACCCAGTACTTC.

J is TRBJ2-5 and V is TRBV11-2; D remains unclear. The ends were cut back, 1 base at V and 7 bases at J, with 16 bases in the middle. Germline values: CDR1 SGHAT, CDR2 FQNNGV. This CDR3 is built from 15 residues. The CDR3 sequence is CASSLGAQLRGTQYF. The CDR3 bases are TGTGCCAGCAGCTTAGGCGCACAGCTAAGAGGGACCCAGTACTTC.

J is TRBJ2-7 and V is TRBV7-3; no firm D call. Per the germline V gene, CDR1 is SGHTA and CDR2 is FQGTGA. This CDR3 contains 17 residues. V was cut by 3 bases and J by 2 bases, with 20 bases left in between. CDR3 protein: CASSFRWLRRLTYEQYF. The CDR3 DNA is TGTGCCAGCAGCTTCCGTTGGCTCCGCAGGCTTACCTACGAGCAGTACTTC.

For this clone: The same CDR3 also results from other DNA sequences found in this sample. V is TRBV4-3 and J is TRBJ2-7; D may match TRBD1 or TRBD2 (5 bases each). Germline V gene lookup returns CDR1 LGHNA and CDR2 YSLEER. Trimming stripped 1 base from V and 2 bases from J, with 9 bases between. The CDR3 is made up of 14 amino acids. The CDR3 DNA reads TGCGCCAGCAGCCAAGCCCTGGGGGCCTACGAGCAGTACTTC. It is translated as CASSQALGAYEQYF.

The chain joins TRBV30 to TRBJ2-3; D not resolved. V gave up 2 bases and J gave up 8 bases, with 14 bases separating them. The CDR3 is 13 amino acids. Germline V gene sequence: CDR1 GTSNPN, CDR2 SVGIG (reference sequence). The CDR3 protein is CAWSSPPMGTQYF. The CDR3 coding sequence is TGTGCCTGGAGTTCCCCCCCCATGGGTACGCAGTATTTT.